Below, 29 T cell receptor beta chains from the same sample are listed, as sequenced in a study of T-cell memory formation after mild COVID-19. MiXCR, run by TCRdb on the 5' RACE reads, gives a single entry per CDR3 protein. The sample records hundreds of thousands of distinct CDR3 sequences, roughly 25% being singletons. Sequenced input: PBMCs or a T cell subset sorted from them (not recorded which). These receptors were collected from an adult woman who had mild COVID-19 (a few samples of this study predate the infection). Cell type and time point are not known.

The J gene is TRBJ1-1, the V gene TRBV7-8; TRBD1 is a possible D gene (6 bases). V was trimmed by 5 bases and J by 5 bases, leaving 15 bases between them. Germline-derived CDR1 and CDR2 are SGHVS and FQNEAQ. CDR3 length: 14 amino acids. CDR3: CASSPQTTGTEAFF. CDR3 sequence (DNA): TGTGCCAGCAGCCCACAGACGACAGGAACTGAAGCTTTCTTT.

In its sample, this clonotype was seen a few times. The chain carries TRBV5-5 and TRBJ1-4; D unresolved. With 1 base removed from V and 4 bases from J, the gap between germline ends came to 14 bases. This CDR3 spans 16 amino acids. Germline V CDR1 and CDR2: SGHKS, YYEKEE (reference sequence). As DNA, the CDR3 is TGTGCCAGCAGCTTGTATGGAGCTTCCGGTAATGAAAAACTGTTTTTT. Encoded protein: CASSLYGASGNEKLFF. Full variable domain (rest looked up from reference TRBV5-5 and TRBJ1-4): DAGVTQSPTHLIKTRGQQVTLRCSPISGHKSVSWYQQVLGQGPQFIFQYYEKEERGRGNFPDRFSARQFPNYSSELNVNALLLGDSALYLCASSLYGASGNEKLFFGSGTQLSVL.

V and J are TRBV4-1 and TRBJ1-5; D is possibly TRBD1 (6 bases). V lost 4 bases, J lost 0 bases, and 16 bases lay in between. CDR1 MGHRA and CDR2 YSYEKL come from the germline V gene. The CDR3 covers 17 residues. The CDR3, as DNA: TGCGCCAGCAGCCTCGGGGGGCAGGAATATAGCAATCAGCCCCAGCATTTT. Protein product: CASSLGGQEYSNQPQHF.

This clonotype was recorded a few times. The V and J genes are TRBV6-8 and TRBJ1-5; 9 positions agree with TRBD1. Germline loops: CDR1 MNHGY, CDR2 SAAAGT. The ends lost 6 bases at V and 10 bases at J; junction bases unmatched: 7. The CDR3 is 13 amino acids. The CDR3 is CASRRRDREPQHF. CDR3 bases: TGTGCCAGCAGACGCCGGGACAGGGAACCCCAGCATTTT.

The V gene is TRBV30, the J gene TRBJ2-5, with D hard to call. The germline CDR1 and CDR2 sequences are GTSNPN and SVGIG (reference sequence). The CDR3 is made up of 12 amino acids. Trimming left V 1 base short and J 2 bases short, with 5 bases between. The CDR3 here is CAWSGRQETQYF. The CDR3 DNA sequence: TGTGCCTGGAGTGGCAGGCAAGAGACCCAGTACTTC.

The chain uses TRBV14 and TRBJ2-1; D remains ambiguous. V was shortened by 0 bases and J by 10 bases, with 7 bases between the two germline ends. The CDR3 is 12 residues long. CDR1 SGHDN and CDR2 FVKESK come from the germline V gene. Here the CDR3 reads CASSQDPWEQFF. The CDR3 DNA is TGTGCCAGCAGCCAAGATCCCTGGGAGCAGTTCTTC.

This clonotype has at least ten counts. This chain connects TRBV5-1 to TRBJ2-1; D is undetermined. Trimming took 5 bases from V and 8 from J, leaving 17 bases between them. Germline CDR1 SGHRS, CDR2 YFSETQ. The CDR3 sequence is 14 residues long. The CDR3 bases are TGCGCCAGCAGTTTTGGACCTCCGTGGGATGAGCAGTTCTTC. This encodes CASSFGPPWDEQFF.

The CDR3 is CASSRGTSGIYNEQFF. The CDR3 DNA sequence: TGCGCCAGCAGCCGAGGGACTAGCGGGATATACAATGAGCAGTTCTTC. The chain has TRBV4-3 and TRBJ2-1; TRBD2 agrees at 13 bases. The CDR3 runs 16 residues. J was trimmed by 4 bases and V by 4 bases; bases with no gene match: 4. In germline, CDR1 is LGHNA, CDR2 YSLEER.

This clonotype appeared a few times. CDR3 amino acids: CASSSLYMDGRQETQYF. The DNA of the CDR3 is TGTGCCAGCAGTTCCCTTTATATGGATGGGAGACAAGAGACCCAGTACTTC. V usage is TRBV27 and J usage is TRBJ2-5; maybe TRBD2 (5 bases). CDR1 and CDR2 (germline): MNHEY, SMNVEV (reference sequence). This CDR3 is 17 amino acids long. Trimming pared 4 bases from V and 2 bases from J, leaving 20 bases between.

This clonotype was found a few times. The chain has TRBV14 and TRBJ2-7, with unresolved D. This CDR3 has 15 residues. Trimming shortened V by 0 bases and J by 5 bases, and 14 bases separated the two germline ends. CDR1 is SGHDN and CDR2 is FVKESK in the germline V gene. The DNA of the CDR3 is TGTGCCAGCAGCCAAGATCGGGTTGGGGATAACGAGCAGTACTTC. It encodes CASSQDRVGDNEQYF.

This clonotype was seen more than once but under ten times. The chain recombines TRBV27 with TRBJ2-7; D possibly corresponds to TRBD1 (6 bases). The germline V and J ends were trimmed by 0 bases and 3 bases, with 9 bases remaining between them. The CDR3 spans 14 residues. The germline V gene encodes CDR1 MNHEY and CDR2 SMNVEV (reference sequence). The CDR3 region is CASSLSVGGYEQYF. In DNA, the CDR3 is TGTGCCAGCAGTTTATCGGTAGGGGGCTACGAGCAGTACTTC.

This clonotype was recorded a few times. The chain employs TRBV29-1 and TRBJ1-1; TRBD1 agrees at 12 bases. The germline V gene encodes CDR1 SQVTM and CDR2 ANQGSEA. V gave up 4 bases and J gave up 11 bases; unmatched junction bases: 5. The CDR3 covers 12 residues. CDR3 loop: CSVGGQGAGAFF. Written as DNA, the CDR3 is TGCAGCGTTGGGGGACAGGGGGCAGGGGCTTTCTTT. Based on the CDR3 plus reference TRBV29-1 and TRBJ1-1, the full variable domain is SAVISQKPSRDICQRGTSLTIQCQVDSQVTMMFWYRQQPGQSLTLIATANQGSEATYESGFVIDKFPISRPNLTFSTLTVSNMSPEDSSIYLCSVGGQGAGAFFGQGTRLTVV.

The chain uses TRBV6-5 and TRBJ1-1; 8 nucleotides match TRBD1. CDR1 is MNHEY and CDR2 is SVGAGI in the germline V gene. Unmatched junction bases numbered 4, after V lost 0 bases and J lost 4 bases. The CDR3 covers 15 residues. The CDR3 DNA follows: TGTGCCAGCAGTTACTCGAGCCAGGGGGCCACTGAAGCTTTCTTT. It codes for CASSYSSQGATEAFF.

This clonotype showed up many times. This rearrangement joins TRBV7-2 to TRBJ2-3, with 7 bases fitting TRBD1. CDR3 length equals 14 residues. Germline CDR1 reads SGHTA; CDR2 reads FQGNSA. Trimming removed 3 bases from V and 2 bases from J; junction bases left unmatched: 2. Here the CDR3 DNA reads TGTGCCAGCAGCTTGGGACAGCTCACAGATACGCAGTATTTT. Protein sequence: CASSLGQLTDTQYF.

The chain links TRBV2 to TRBJ2-3; either TRBD1 or TRBD2 may supply D (6 bases each). Germline V lookup: CDR1 SNHLY, CDR2 FYNNEI. This CDR3 comprises 16 residues. Deletions cut 8 bases from V and 0 bases from J, with 18 bases between. CDR3 region: CASSIRGSGSTDTQYF. In DNA form, the CDR3 reads TGTGCCAGCTCTATCAGGGGTAGCGGAAGCACAGATACGCAGTATTTT.

The chain employs TRBV2 and TRBJ2-5; 7 nucleotides line up with TRBD1. CDR1 is SNHLY, CDR2 FYNNEI, per germline. Trimming cost V 1 base and J 5 bases; bases outside gene matches: 1. CDR3 length: 13 amino acids. The CDR3 sequence: CASSEEQGETQYF. DNA for the CDR3: TGTGCCAGCAGTGAAGAACAGGGGGAGACCCAGTACTTC.

The chain links TRBV6-5 to TRBJ1-2; 7 bases agree with TRBD1. This CDR3 is built from 15 residues. Per the germline V gene, CDR1 is MNHEY and CDR2 is SVGAGI. With V trimmed by 5 bases and J by 3 bases, 9 bases remained unmatched. In DNA, the CDR3 is TGTGCCAGCAGTAACCGGGACAGACAGTACTATGGCTACACCTTC. Amino acid sequence: CASSNRDRQYYGYTF.

This clonotype appeared a few times. The rearrangement joins TRBV3-1 to TRBJ1-5; D is unresolved. CDR1 is LGHDT, CDR2 YNNKEL, per germline (reference sequence). Trimming cost V 1 base and J 4 bases, with 5 bases left between them. The CDR3 has 13 amino acids. The CDR3 protein is CASSQASNQPQHF. The DNA for the CDR3 is TGTGCCAGCAGCCAAGCCTCAAATCAGCCCCAGCATTTT. The full variable domain, in which reference TRBV3-1 and TRBJ1-5 provide the parts outside the CDR3, is DTAVSQTPKYLVTQMGNDKSIKCEQNLGHDTMYWYKQDSKKFLKIMFSYNNKELIINETVPNRFSPKSPDKAHLNLHINSLELGDSAVYFCASSQASNQPQHFGDGTRLSIL.

This clonotype was detected only a few times. The gene calls are TRBV6-2 or TRBV6-3 and TRBJ2-5, with D possibly matching TRBD1 (6 bases). In germline, CDR1 is MNHEY, CDR2 SVGEGT. The V gene lost 5 bases and the J gene lost 2 bases, with 15 bases spanning the gap. CDR3 length: 15 amino acids. The CDR3 loop reads CASSTNRVGQETQYF. The CDR3 coding sequence is TGTGCCAGCAGTACAAACAGGGTCGGACAAGAGACCCAGTACTTC.

There are a few counts of this clonotype. The chain recombines TRBV7-8 with TRBJ2-7; D possibly corresponds to TRBD1 (6 bases). This CDR3 has 14 amino acids. From germline, CDR1 is SGHVS and CDR2 FQNEAQ. The V gene lost 0 bases and the J gene lost 4 bases, with 10 bases spanning the gap. The CDR3 bases are TGTGCCAGCAGCTTAGCGGAAGGGGGTTACGAGCAGTACTTC. Amino acids: CASSLAEGGYEQYF.

The CDR3 sequence: CASTPVGADGYTF. The DNA of the CDR3 is TGTGCCAGCACCCCGGTGGGCGCGGATGGCTACACCTTC. The genes are TRBV7-9 and TRBJ1-2, with D unresolved. Trimming shortened V by 7 bases and J by 6 bases, and 15 bases separated the two germline ends. Per germline, CDR1 SEHNR and CDR2 FQNEAQ (reference sequence). There are 13 residues in the CDR3.

The J gene is TRBJ2-3, the V gene TRBV12-3 or TRBV12-4; D possibly corresponds to TRBD2 (7 bases). This CDR3 has 15 amino acids. V shed 6 bases and J shed 4 bases, with 17 bases lying between them. CDR3 DNA: TGTGCCAGCAGGGCTAGAGGGGGGGCAGCAGATACGCAGTATTTT. As protein: CASRARGGAADTQYF.

This clonotype was recorded a few times. The rearrangement joins TRBV5-1 to TRBJ2-7; 7 nucleotides line up with TRBD2. This CDR3 is 16 amino acids long. From germline, CDR1 is SGHRS and CDR2 YFSETQ. V dropped 3 bases and J dropped 1; count of bases not matched to a gene: 10. CDR3 protein: CASSSGRVGMSYEQYF. The CDR3 DNA reads TGCGCCAGCAGCTCTGGGAGGGTCGGAATGTCCTACGAGCAGTACTTC.

The V call is TRBV20-1, the J call TRBJ2-7; no firm D call. The CDR3 has 11 residues. V was shortened by 3 bases and J by 7 bases, with 10 bases between the two germline ends. Germline V gives CDR1 DFQATT, CDR2 SNEGSKA (reference sequence). The CDR3 bases are TGCAGTGCTAGTGATCTCGGGGAGCAGTACTTC. It translates to CSASDLGEQYF.

J is TRBJ2-1 and V is TRBV27, with D unclear. Germline V gives CDR1 MNHEY, CDR2 SMNVEV (reference sequence). This CDR3 comprises 16 residues. The ends were cut back, 1 base at V and 9 bases at J, with 19 bases in the middle. The CDR3 sequence is CASSLFLAAPKGEQFF. CDR3 bases: TGTGCCAGCAGTTTATTTTTGGCCGCTCCGAAGGGTGAGCAGTTCTTC.

This clonotype was seen a handful of times. This rearrangement joins TRBV5-1 to TRBJ1-2; possible D gene TRBD1, 5 bases. This CDR3 has 11 amino acids. Germline V gene lookup returns CDR1 SGHRS and CDR2 YFSETQ. Trimming left V 7 bases short and J 4 bases short, with 8 bases between. CDR3 amino acids: CASADSYGYTF. CDR3 coding DNA: TGCGCCAGCGCCGACAGCTATGGCTACACCTTC.

The V gene is TRBV6-5, the J gene TRBJ2-1; 7 nucleotides align to TRBD2. The CDR3 has 16 residues. J was trimmed by 7 bases and V by 0 bases; bases with no gene match: 9. Germline CDR1 reads MNHEY; CDR2 reads SVGAGI. The CDR3 loop is CASSYSVPGLRNEQFF. The CDR3 DNA reads TGTGCCAGCAGTTACTCAGTCCCGGGACTACGGAATGAGCAGTTCTTC.

The J gene is TRBJ2-7, the V gene TRBV12-3 or TRBV12-4, with 7 bases aligning to TRBD1. Trimming cost V 5 bases and J 2 bases; bases outside gene matches: 9. The CDR3 runs 15 residues. In DNA, the CDR3 is TGTGCCAGCAGTACCGAACAGGGGCGGACCTACGAGCAGTACTTC. This translates into CASSTEQGRTYEQYF.

The chain is built from TRBV29-1 and TRBJ1-5; D is unresolved. Germline CDR1 is SQVTM and CDR2 is ANQGSEA. The CDR3 totals 12 residues. V was shortened by 6 bases and J by 2 bases, with 8 bases between the two germline ends. CDR3 protein: CSVGEGNQPQHF. Written as DNA, the CDR3 is TGCAGCGTGGGTGAGGGCAATCAGCCCCAGCATTTT.